The 17 T cell receptor beta chains below were found in one sample sequenced in a study of cytotoxic CD8 clonotypes in ibrutinib-treated CLL. Data came from immunoSEQ multiplex PCR; TCRdb stores just in-frame clones and leaves some out. The sample lists over 150,000 clones, about four fifths occurring once. The sample here was PBMCs, taken after 12 months of ibrutinib treatment. All receptors come from a human donor with chronic lymphocytic leukemia.

The chain employs TRBV10-3 and TRBJ1-2, with 7 nucleotides matching TRBD1. V trimming: 10 bases; J trimming: 5 bases; junction bases outside the gene matches: 10. CDR1 is ENHRY, CDR2 SYGVKD, per germline. The CDR3 runs to 13 residues. The CDR3 DNA reads as TGTGCCAAGACCCCCGGGACAGCTTATGGCTACACCTTC. Protein product: CAKTPGTAYGYTF.

This clone showed up just a few times. J is TRBJ2-4 and V is TRBV11-2; D may be TRBD1 (5 bases). CDR3 size: 14 residues. V was clipped by 4 bases and J by 6 bases, with 13 bases between them. CDR1 is SGHAT, CDR2 FQNNGV, per germline. This chain's CDR3 is CASSSAGLGNIQYF. In DNA, the CDR3 is TGTGCCAGCAGCTCAGCAGGGTTGGGAAACATTCAGTACTTC.

J is TRBJ1-4 and V is TRBV5-5; D possibly corresponds to TRBD1 (6 bases). The CDR3 totals 17 residues. Trimming removed 2 bases from V and 4 bases from J, with 18 bases in between. Germline V gene data show CDR1 as SGHKS and CDR2 as YYEKEE (reference sequence). CDR3 DNA sequence: TGTGCCAGCAGCTTTTCAGGGGCATCTGCAGTTAATGAAAAACTGTTTTTT. This codes for CASSFSGASAVNEKLFF.

The chain couples TRBV4-3 to TRBJ2-7, with TRBD2 identical over 7 bases. There are 18 residues in the CDR3. With V trimmed by 1 base and J by 3 bases, 15 bases remained unmatched. Germline CDR1 LGHNA, CDR2 YSLEER. CDR3 region: CASSQGGGSGGNSYEQYF. The CDR3, as DNA: TGCGCCAGCAGCCAAGGGGGAGGGTCTGGCGGGAATAGCTACGAGCAGTACTTC.

The chain couples TRBV28 to TRBJ1-4, with TRBD1 matching over 10 bases. Germline V lookup: CDR1 MDHEN, CDR2 SYDVKM. J gave up 5 bases and V 4 bases, and 10 bases lay outside the gene matches. CDR3 length: 17 residues. As DNA, the CDR3 is TGTGCCAGCAGTTATACCGGGACAGGGGTTTGGAATGAAAAACTGTTTTTT. Its translation is CASSYTGTGVWNEKLFF.

The chain employs TRBV19 and TRBJ2-5, with D hard to call. This CDR3 region has 13 residues. V lost 4 bases to trimming and J lost 5 bases, with 11 bases between them. The germline V gene has CDR1 LNHDA and CDR2 SQIVND (reference sequence). The DNA for the CDR3 is TGTGCCAGTAGTAGTCTTGGGGTGGAGACCCAGTACTTC. The encoded protein is CASSSLGVETQYF.

This sequence joins TRBV2 and TRBJ1-4, with D perhaps matching TRBD1 (5 bases). This CDR3 region has 14 residues. Germline V gene sequence: CDR1 SNHLY, CDR2 FYNNEI. Trimming shortened V by 8 bases and J by 5 bases, and 15 bases separated the two germline ends. CDR3 nucleotide sequence: TGTGCCAGCCGTTTTGGGACGGAAAATGAAAAACTGTTTTTT. This translates into CASRFGTENEKLFF.

V gene TRBV5-6 combines with J gene TRBJ1-1; D uncertain. CDR3 length: 14 residues. The V end lost 0 bases, the J end lost 7 bases, and 13 bases lay between the germline ends. CDR1 SGHDT and CDR2 YYEEEE come from the germline V gene. CDR3 sequence reads: CASSLGAEFFEAFF. The DNA of the CDR3 is TGTGCCAGCAGCTTGGGGGCGGAATTCTTTGAAGCTTTCTTT. The full variable domain, in which reference TRBV5-6 and TRBJ1-1 provide the parts outside the CDR3, is DAGVTQSPTHLIKTRGQQVTLRCSPKSGHDTVSWYQQALGQGPQFIFQYYEEEERQRGNFPDRFSGHQFPNYSSELNVNALLLGDSALYLCASSLGAEFFEAFFGQGTRLTVV.

The chain recombines TRBV5-5 with TRBJ2-5; 11 bases line up with TRBD2. In germline, CDR1 is SGHKS, CDR2 YYEKEE (reference sequence). The V and J ends lost 4 bases and 1 base, in that order; junction bases with no gene match: 9. The CDR3 runs 17 residues. CDR3 amino acids: CASSRLAGSPLQETQYF. The CDR3 nucleotides are TGTGCCAGCAGCCGACTAGCGGGGTCTCCTCTCCAAGAGACCCAGTACTTC.

The chain carries TRBV25-1 and TRBJ1-6, with TRBD1 identical over 8 bases. This CDR3 spans 18 amino acids. Germline CDR1 MGHDK, CDR2 SYGVNS. Trimming took 1 base from V and 7 from J; bases not matched to a gene: 12. Here the CDR3 reads CASSESDRGWEMNSPLHF. The CDR3 region has the DNA TGTGCCAGCAGTGAATCTGACAGGGGATGGGAAATGAATTCACCCCTCCACTTT. Complete variable domain (other parts from reference TRBV25-1 and TRBJ1-6): EADIYQTPRYLVIGTGKKITLECSQTMGHDKMYWYQQDPGMELHLIHYSYGVNSTEKGDLSSESTVSRIRTEHFPLTLESARPSHTSQYLCASSESDRGWEMNSPLHFGNGTRLTVT.

This chain joins TRBV18 and TRBJ2-1; perhaps D is TRBD1 or TRBD2 (5 bases each). Per germline, CDR1 KGHSH and CDR2 LQKENI. The length of the CDR3 is 17 residues. V shed 4 bases and J shed 5 bases, with 21 bases lying between them. The CDR3 coding sequence is TGTGCCAGCTCACGAGGGTCAAACAAACAGGTTGACAATGAGCAGTTCTTC. It encodes CASSRGSNKQVDNEQFF.

The chain employs TRBV5-5 and TRBJ2-2; 7 nucleotides line up with TRBD1. Germline V gene lookup returns CDR1 SGHKS and CDR2 YYEKEE (reference sequence). Trimming at V came to 0 bases and at J to 5 bases, leaving 7 bases not matched to a gene. The CDR3 is 16 amino acids. The CDR3 DNA reads TGTGCCAGCAGCTTGGAGAGAGGGGGCAAAACCGGGGAGCTGTTTTTT. Translated, it gives CASSLERGGKTGELFF.

V gene TRBV7-6 combines with J gene TRBJ2-5; D is undetermined. This CDR3 region has 11 residues. Trimming shortened V by 1 base and J by 7 bases, and 4 bases separated the two germline ends. Germline assignment: CDR1 SGHVS and CDR2 FNYEAQ. As DNA, the CDR3 is TGTGCCAGCAGCTTAGTGGGGACCCAGTACTTC. Translation gives CASSLVGTQYF.

This chain connects TRBV30 to TRBJ1-1; unclear D gene. Trimming removed 3 bases at V and 1 base at J, with 6 bases between. The length of the CDR3 is 12 residues. Germline V gene sequence: CDR1 GTSNPN, CDR2 SVGIG (reference sequence). The CDR3 region has the DNA TGTGCCTGGAGACGAGGGAACACTGAAGCTTTCTTT. Translated, it gives CAWRRGNTEAFF. Together with reference TRBV30 and TRBJ1-1, the CDR3 gives the full variable domain: SQTIHQWPATLVQPVGSPLSLECTVEGTSNPNLYWYRQAAGRGLQLLFYSVGIGQISSEVPQNLSASRPQDRQFILSSKKLLLSDSGFYLCAWRRGNTEAFFGQGTRLTVV.

The chain recombines TRBV7-9 with TRBJ2-2; D unclear. The germline CDR1 and CDR2 sequences are SEHNR and FQNEAQ (reference sequence). Trimming pared 5 bases from V and 3 bases from J, leaving 10 bases between. This CDR3 is built from 14 residues. The CDR3 nucleotides are TGTGCCAGCAGCCGAGAGCTCGACACCGGGGAGCTGTTTTTT. It translates to CASSRELDTGELFF.

V gene TRBV18 combines with J gene TRBJ2-7; 7 nucleotides match TRBD1. CDR1 is KGHSH and CDR2 is LQKENI in the germline V gene. This CDR3 has 14 residues. V dropped 3 bases and J dropped 3; count of bases not matched to a gene: 5. In nucleotides, the CDR3 is TGTGCCAGCTCACCGTTCCGGGACAGCTACGAGCAGTACTTC. The encoded protein is CASSPFRDSYEQYF.

The chain recombines TRBV10-2 with TRBJ1-2; D gene uncertain. Germline V gene sequence: CDR1 WSHSY, CDR2 SAAADI. The CDR3 has 17 residues. Trimming removed 0 bases from V and 4 bases from J, with 18 bases in between. CDR3 sequence (DNA): TGCGCCAGCAGTGAGTCTAAATCGCGGGAAGCCCCCTATGGCTACACCTTC. This encodes CASSESKSREAPYGYTF.